One sample yielded the 9 T cell receptor beta chains listed below, sequenced in a study of blood T cell repertoires in COVID-19. Method: immunoSEQ multiplex PCR; TCRdb's copy keeps in-frame clones and lacks some. The table lists 43,000 or so clones, around 83% of them singletons. Sequencing used peripheral blood. These receptor sequences come from an elderly woman with acute or convalescent COVID-19.

This chain uses TRBV30 with TRBJ1-4, with D uncertain. Deletions cut 3 bases from V and 5 bases from J, with 16 bases between. This CDR3 is built from 15 residues. Germline V gene sequence: CDR1 GTSNPN, CDR2 SVGIG (reference sequence). DNA of the CDR3: TGTGCCTGGAGCGGCGCAGGTGGAGGAAATGAAAAACTGTTTTTT. Protein: CAWSGAGGGNEKLFF.

V gene TRBV7-2 combines with J gene TRBJ1-2, with TRBD1 identical over 7 bases. This CDR3 contains 14 residues. The ends lost 5 bases at V and 7 bases at J; junction bases unmatched: 10. The V gene's germline CDR1 is SGHTA and CDR2 FQGNSA. The CDR3 DNA sequence: TGTGCCAGCAGCCTTTTCCAGGGGGTGAGTGGCTACACCTTC. It encodes CASSLFQGVSGYTF. Full variable domain (remainder filled in from reference TRBV7-2 and TRBJ1-2): GAGVSQSPSNKVTEKGKDVELRCDPISGHTALYWYRQSLGQGLEFLIYFQGNSAPDKSGLPSDRFSAERTGGSVSTLTIQRTQQEDSAVYLCASSLFQGVSGYTFGSGTRLTVV.

This clone was observed a few times. The chain uses TRBV3-1 (or the pseudogene TRBV3-2) and TRBJ2-7; TRBD2 agrees at 8 bases. V lost 3 bases and J lost 9; bases outside the gene matches: 22. The CDR3 length is 18 residues. Germline values: CDR1 LGHDT, CDR2 YNNKEL (reference sequence). CDR3 nucleotide sequence: TGTGCCAGCAGCCACCCGGCGCCTGCCGGGGGGGGATACGTTCGGCAGTACTTC. Its protein is CASSHPAPAGGGYVRQYF.

The V and J genes are TRBV5-6 and TRBJ2-2; 11 bases match TRBD1. The CDR3 runs 16 residues. Germline values: CDR1 SGHDT, CDR2 YYEEEE. After removal of 4 bases from V and 5 bases from J, the junction contained 7 bases not matched to a gene. Written as DNA, the CDR3 is TGTGCCAGCAGCATTTTAGGACAGGGGGCGACCGGGGAGCTGTTTTTT. It specifies CASSILGQGATGELFF.

There are a few counts of this clone. The chain uses TRBV18 and TRBJ1-2; D remains unclear. Trimming shortened V by 4 bases and J by 7 bases, and 10 bases separated the two germline ends. CDR1 and CDR2 (germline): KGHSH, LQKENI. The CDR3 length is 12 residues. In DNA form, the CDR3 reads TGTGCCAGCTCACTCGACCCTAGTGGCTACACCTTC. Protein: CASSLDPSGYTF.

The chain uses TRBV27 and TRBJ1-2; the match to TRBD1 covers 7 bases. In germline, CDR1 is MNHEY, CDR2 SMNVEV (reference sequence). The length of the CDR3 is 17 residues. V trimming: 0 bases; J trimming: 4 bases; junction bases outside the gene matches: 11. CDR3 coding DNA: TGTGCCAGCAGTTTATCGATGGGGTGGCAGGGGGTCTATGGCTACACCTTC. Amino acid sequence: CASSLSMGWQGVYGYTF.

The gene calls are TRBV5-6 and TRBJ1-6; D is possibly TRBD1 (5 bases). Trimming cost V 2 bases and J 7 bases, with 13 bases left between them. From germline, CDR1 is SGHDT and CDR2 YYEEEE. The CDR3 runs to 15 residues. The CDR3: CASSLNQGTNSPLHF. CDR3 in DNA: TGTGCCAGCAGCTTAAATCAGGGTACCAATTCACCCCTCCACTTT.

This chain uses TRBV5-1 with TRBJ2-1, with 7 bases identical to TRBD1. With V trimmed by 4 bases and J by 4 bases, 8 bases remained unmatched. Germline lookup yields CDR1 SGHRS and CDR2 YFSETQ. This CDR3 region has 15 residues. Written as DNA, the CDR3 is TGCGCCAGCAGCCCCCCGGGACAGCAATACAATGAGCAGTTCTTC. Translating it yields CASSPPGQQYNEQFF.

The rearrangement links TRBV10-3 to TRBJ1-2, with 10 bases lining up with TRBD1. The length of the CDR3 is 13 residues. J gave up 6 bases and V 6 bases, and 4 bases lay outside the gene matches. CDR1 ENHRY and CDR2 SYGVKD come from the germline V gene. Here the CDR3 reads CAIRGTGAHGYTF. For the CDR3, the DNA is TGTGCCATCAGGGGGACAGGGGCCCATGGCTACACCTTC.